Listed here are 5 T cell receptor beta chains from one sample, sequenced in a study of shared clonotypes between healthy human individuals (dated by TCRdb to 2018 to 2021). The protocol used for the library was the immunoSEQ multiplex PCR assay. TCRdb stores this immuneACCESS table with in-frame sequences only. Part of the clones is absent; in the studies checked, under half of the shortfall reflects unresolved V genes, and no reason is known for the rest. Recorded for this sample are fewer than 650,000 clones; roughly 72% of them occurred a single time. Around 13% of the sample goes to the ten largest clones. Sequences were obtained from PBMCs. The origin of the receptors is a woman aged 40 to 50 in good health. Some clones in this sample may be carry-over from other donors' samples.

V and J are TRBV5-4 and TRBJ2-7; no firm D call. The CDR3 runs to 14 residues. Germline V gene sequence: CDR1 SGHNT, CDR2 YYREEE (reference sequence). V lost 0 bases and J lost 0, with 7 bases in between. The CDR3 protein is CASSLEASSYEQYF. Here the CDR3 DNA reads TGTGCCAGCAGCTTGGAAGCAAGCTCCTACGAGCAGTACTTC.

At least ten counts were recorded for this clone. The chain employs TRBV28 and TRBJ2-5, with TRBD1 identical over 7 bases. The germline CDR1 and CDR2 sequences are MDHEN and SYDVKM. After removal of 4 bases from V and 5 bases from J, the junction contained 4 bases not matched to a gene. This CDR3 has 13 residues. CDR3 loop: CASSSQGLETQYF. Here the CDR3 DNA reads TGTGCCAGCAGTTCACAGGGGTTGGAGACCCAGTACTTC.

As DNA, the CDR3 is TGTGCCAGCTCACCGGGGGTTGGCAATCAGCCCCAGCATTTT. This translates into CASSPGVGNQPQHF. V usage is TRBV18 and J usage is TRBJ1-5; a weak D match, TRBD1 (5 bases). Germline V gene lookup returns CDR1 KGHSH and CDR2 LQKENI. The V gene lost 3 bases and the J gene lost 2 bases, with 8 bases spanning the gap. This CDR3 is built from 14 residues.

This clone came up once. V usage is TRBV4-2 and J usage is TRBJ1-1; D is ambiguous. The CDR3 is 15 residues long. CDR1 LGHNA and CDR2 YNFKEQ come from the germline V gene. V was cut by 3 bases and J by 1 base, with 12 bases left in between. The CDR3 region has the DNA TGTGCCAGCAGCCAGGTTATTGGGGAGAACACTGAAGCTTTCTTT. Its protein product is CASSQVIGENTEAFF.

The chain recombines TRBV18 with TRBJ1-3; D is unresolved. The CDR3 totals 15 residues. Germline V gene data show CDR1 as KGHSH and CDR2 as LQKENI. V gave up 0 bases and J gave up 5 bases, with 11 bases separating them. The CDR3 sequence is CASSPPSVARNTIYF. The CDR3 coding sequence is TGTGCCAGCTCACCACCGTCCGTGGCTAGAAACACCATATATTTT.